The clone carrying this TCR beta chain was observed at least ten times. The antigen remains unidentified. A second about 6 to 11 cycle PCR used barcoded and J-beta primers. TCRdb processed the 5' RACE reads anew with MiXCR; each CDR3 protein has one entry. This table holds 700,000 to 950,000 distinct CDR3 sequences, roughly 45% found once. The sample is drawn from a study of blood T cells in healthy people across ages. Study results and caveats: Diversity of TCR beta correlated strongly with naive T cell percentage.

The TCR comes from a woman aged 55 to 70 in good health. The material sequenced was blood.

The DNA of the CDR3 is TGTGCCAGCAGTTTCGCAGGAGGAGAGACCCAGTACTTC. Protein: CASSFAGGETQYF. The rearrangement links TRBV7-3 to TRBJ2-5; a weak D match, TRBD2 (5 bases). CDR3 length: 13 amino acids. The ends were cut back, 6 bases at V and 4 bases at J, with 12 bases in the middle. CDR1 and CDR2 from the germline V gene are SGHTA and FQGTGA.